These 25 T cell receptor beta chains were sequenced from one sample in a study of identical twins. One entry per CDR3 protein, called by TCRdb with MiXCR from the 5' RACE reads. The repertoire holds around 530,000 distinct CDR3 sequences, 15% seen once, with roughly 0.42% in the top ten. The sample also formed part of further work on yellow fever vaccine responses in identical twins.

The sequenced sample was CD4+ T cells sorted from blood. The source is a woman aged 18 to 35 in good health.

The chain is built from TRBV5-1 and TRBJ2-3, with D perhaps matching TRBD2 (6 bases). Germline assignment: CDR1 SGHRS and CDR2 YFSETQ. There are 15 residues in the CDR3. The germline V and J ends were trimmed by 3 bases and 1 base, with 12 bases remaining between them. CDR3 nucleotides: TGCGCCAGCAGCTCGGCGGGGAGCCGCACAGATACGCAGTATTTT. It is translated as CASSSAGSRTDTQYF. The whole variable domain, filled in from reference TRBV5-1 and TRBJ2-3, reads KAGVTQTPRYLIKTRGQQVTLSCSPISGHRSVSWYQQTPGQGLQFLFEYFSETQRNKGNFPGRFSGRQFSNSRSEMNVSTLELGDSALYLCASSSAGSRTDTQYFGPGTRLTVL.

The genes are TRBV28 and TRBJ2-3; 7 bases are shared with TRBD1. The CDR3 runs to 16 residues. From germline, CDR1 is MDHEN and CDR2 SYDVKM. J lost 0 bases, V lost 5 bases, and 8 bases had no gene match. The CDR3 region is CASSDTPGQSTDTQYF. The CDR3 coding sequence is TGTGCCAGCAGTGACACGCCGGGACAGAGCACAGATACGCAGTATTTT.

V is TRBV6-1 and J is TRBJ2-1, with 13 bases lining up with TRBD2. Germline-derived CDR1 and CDR2 are MNHNS and SASEGT. The CDR3 is 19 amino acids. V trimming: 7 bases; J trimming: 1 base; junction bases outside the gene matches: 13. For the CDR3, the DNA is TGTGCCAGCACGGGGGGGGGACTAGCGGGACCCCGTTCCTACAATGAGCAGTTCTTC. Its translation: CASTGGGLAGPRSYNEQFF.

This clonotype has a handful of counts. The genes are TRBV14 and TRBJ2-3; perhaps TRBD2 as D (6 bases). V lost 5 bases, J lost 1 base, and 13 bases lay in between. This CDR3 spans 15 amino acids. CDR1 and CDR2 (germline): SGHDN, FVKESK. In DNA form, the CDR3 reads TGTGCCAGCAGCTTCCGCCCGGGAGGCACAGATACGCAGTATTTT. Translated: CASSFRPGGTDTQYF. The whole variable domain, remainder taken from reference TRBV14 and TRBJ2-3, is EAGVTQFPSHSVIEKGQTVTLRCDPISGHDNLYWYRRVMGKEIKFLLHFVKESKQDESGMPNNRFLAERTGGTYSTLKVQPAELEDSGVYFCASSFRPGGTDTQYFGPGTRLTVL.

Here the CDR3 DNA reads TGTGCCAGCAGCTTAGAGGTAGCGGGAGGGCTCCTACGACGGAGCTCCTACAATGAGCAGTTCTTC. Translation gives CASSLEVAGGLLRRSSYNEQFF. The rearrangement links TRBV11-2 to TRBJ2-1; 11 bases agree with TRBD2. Germline assignment: CDR1 SGHAT and CDR2 FQNNGV. This CDR3 region has 22 residues. Unmatched junction bases numbered 16, after V lost 0 bases and J lost 0 bases.

This clonotype was counted only a few times. V is TRBV7-9 and J is TRBJ2-7; 7 nucleotides agree with TRBD2. Germline CDR1 is SEHNR and CDR2 is FQNEAQ (reference sequence). CDR3 size: 15 residues. J gave up 2 bases and V 3 bases, and 7 bases lay outside the gene matches. The CDR3 DNA is TGTGCCAGCAGCTTCCTAGCGGCACCTACCTACGAGCAGTACTTC. This sequence encodes CASSFLAAPTYEQYF.

This clonotype was counted a few times. This chain uses TRBV5-1 with TRBJ2-1; possible D gene TRBD2, 5 bases. Trimming took off 7 bases at V and 9 bases at J, with 11 bases between the two ends. The CDR3 has 11 residues. Germline CDR1 is SGHRS and CDR2 is YFSETQ. This CDR3 reads CASRGLSEQFF. The CDR3 bases are TGCGCCAGCCGCGGACTCAGTGAGCAGTTCTTC.

This clonotype appeared a few times. CDR3 in DNA: TGCGCCAGCAGCTCGTCAGGGGGCTACACTGAAGCTTTCTTT. It specifies CASSSSGGYTEAFF. The chain carries TRBV5-1 and TRBJ1-1; TRBD1 agrees at 8 bases. In germline, CDR1 is SGHRS, CDR2 YFSETQ. With V trimmed by 3 bases and J by 3 bases, 4 bases remained unmatched. The CDR3 length is 14 residues. Variable domain in full (rest from reference TRBV5-1 and TRBJ1-1): KAGVTQTPRYLIKTRGQQVTLSCSPISGHRSVSWYQQTPGQGLQFLFEYFSETQRNKGNFPGRFSGRQFSNSRSEMNVSTLELGDSALYLCASSSSGGYTEAFFGQGTRLTVV.

This clonotype was seen at least ten times. The chain joins TRBV29-1 to TRBJ2-1; D is unclear. This CDR3 comprises 10 residues. Per the germline V gene, CDR1 is SQVTM and CDR2 is ANQGSEA. V was cut by 6 bases and J by 4 bases, with 4 bases left in between. The CDR3 DNA reads as TGCAGCGTCGATTACAATGAGCAGTTCTTC. The encoded protein is CSVDYNEQFF.

This clonotype was detected many times. The chain couples TRBV18 to TRBJ1-3; possible D gene TRBD1, 5 bases. In germline, CDR1 is KGHSH, CDR2 LQKENI. V lost 11 bases to trimming and J lost 0 bases, with 17 bases between them. The CDR3 has 15 amino acids. CDR3 loop: CAANPGDVSGNTIYF. DNA for the CDR3: TGTGCCGCCAACCCGGGGGATGTCTCTGGAAACACCATATATTTT.

This rearrangement joins TRBV2 to TRBJ1-1, with 7 nucleotides matching TRBD1. CDR3 size: 15 residues. J lost 1 base, V lost 8 bases, and 10 bases had no gene match. Looked up from germline, CDR1 is SNHLY and CDR2 is FYNNEI. The CDR3 bases are TGTGCCAGCCTAACACAGGGGATGCGGAACACTGAAGCTTTCTTT. Protein sequence: CASLTQGMRNTEAFF.

This clonotype appeared a few times. This chain connects TRBV7-2 to TRBJ2-1; 11 bases match TRBD2. Trimming took 5 bases from V and 7 from J; bases not matched to a gene: 7. Germline CDR1 SGHTA, CDR2 FQGNSA. The CDR3 is made up of 15 amino acids. CDR3: CASSITSGSGNEQFF. CDR3 in DNA: TGTGCCAGCAGCATTACTAGCGGGAGTGGAAATGAGCAGTTCTTC.

The chain employs TRBV25-1 and TRBJ2-3; tentative D call: TRBD2 (6 bases). The CDR3 consists of 15 residues. The germline V and J ends were trimmed by 0 bases and 0 bases, with 7 bases remaining between them. Germline V lookup: CDR1 MGHDK, CDR2 SYGVNS. The CDR3 sequence: CASSEYGGSTDTQYF. CDR3 bases: TGTGCCAGCAGTGAATATGGGGGGAGCACAGATACGCAGTATTTT.

This chain connects TRBV5-1 to TRBJ2-7; 10 bases match TRBD2. J gave up 2 bases and V 0 bases, and 11 bases lay outside the gene matches. CDR1 and CDR2 (germline): SGHRS, YFSETQ. The CDR3 spans 18 residues. The CDR3 region has the DNA TGCGCCAGCAGCTTGGTGGCAATCTCTAGCGGGGGAACCTACGAGCAGTACTTC. It translates to CASSLVAISSGGTYEQYF.

The chain carries TRBV28 and TRBJ2-1; no firm D call. The germline CDR1 and CDR2 sequences are MDHEN and SYDVKM. This CDR3 region has 14 residues. Trimming removed 5 bases at V and 5 bases at J, with 13 bases between. The CDR3 spells CASSLINPNNEQFF. CDR3 in DNA: TGTGCCAGCAGTCTAATCAACCCCAACAATGAGCAGTTCTTC. The full variable domain, its missing parts supplied by reference TRBV28 and TRBJ2-1, is DVKVTQSSRYLVKRTGEKVFLECVQDMDHENMFWYRQDPGLGLRLIYFSYDVKMKEKGDIPEGYSVSREKKERFSLILESASTNQTSMYLCASSLINPNNEQFFGPGTRLTVL.

The chain couples TRBV5-6 to TRBJ2-3, with D possibly being TRBD2 (7 bases). The germline gives CDR1 SGHDT, CDR2 YYEEEE. The CDR3 has 15 amino acids. Trimming took off 2 bases at V and 1 base at J, with 11 bases between the two ends. In nucleotides, the CDR3 is TGTGCCAGCAGCTTCGGGGGGCAGGGCACAGATACGCAGTATTTT. Its protein product is CASSFGGQGTDTQYF.

The chain uses TRBV7-8 and TRBJ1-6; D uncertain. In germline, CDR1 is SGHVS, CDR2 FQNEAQ. Trimming took 7 bases from V and 6 from J, leaving 13 bases between them. This CDR3 spans 14 amino acids. The CDR3 region has the DNA TGTGCCAGCACCCAAAAAGTCCCTAATTCACCCCTCCACTTT. It encodes CASTQKVPNSPLHF.

This clonotype was recorded a few times. The chain carries TRBV6-5 and TRBJ2-7, with D unresolved. The CDR3 sequence is 12 residues long. CDR1 MNHEY and CDR2 SVGAGI come from the germline V gene. Trimming stripped 6 bases from V and 4 bases from J, with 10 bases between. The CDR3, as DNA: TGTGCCAGCAGCGAAACCGGGTACGAGCAGTACTTC. Its protein is CASSETGYEQYF.

This chain connects TRBV11-2 to TRBJ2-2; 11 bases are a match to TRBD2. The CDR3 contains 17 residues. CDR1 is SGHAT, CDR2 FQNNGV, per germline. The V and J ends lost 5 bases and 3 bases, in that order; junction bases with no gene match: 8. In nucleotides, the CDR3 is TGTGCCAGCAGCAATAGCGGGAGGGCGGCAGACACCGGGGAGCTGTTTTTT. Amino acids: CASSNSGRAADTGELFF.

The chain has TRBV20-1 and TRBJ2-5; TRBD1 matches at 7 bases. CDR3 length equals 17 residues. Germline CDR1 and CDR2: DFQATT and SNEGSKA (reference sequence). V shed 0 bases and J 5 bases; nucleotides not matched to a gene: 15. The CDR3 region has the DNA TGCAGTGCTAGAGATCTACAGGGGATGTCTTACTGGGAGACCCAGTACTTC. Protein product: CSARDLQGMSYWETQYF.

In its sample, this clonotype was seen many times. The rearrangement uses TRBV5-1 and TRBJ2-7; 11 bases line up with TRBD2. J gave up 0 bases and V 3 bases, and 5 bases lay outside the gene matches. The CDR3 contains 16 residues. Germline V gene lookup returns CDR1 SGHRS and CDR2 YFSETQ. CDR3 residues: CASSSLTSGNSYEQYF. DNA for the CDR3: TGCGCCAGCAGCTCCCTGACTAGCGGGAACTCCTACGAGCAGTACTTC.

This clonotype was observed many times. The chain employs TRBV29-1 and TRBJ2-2, with D possibly being TRBD1 or TRBD2 (5 bases each). Germline CDR1 SQVTM, CDR2 ANQGSEA. The V end was cut by 6 bases, the J end by 4 bases, with 18 bases between. The CDR3 totals 15 residues. Here the CDR3 reads CSVAGAGIGTGELFF. CDR3 DNA sequence: TGCAGCGTAGCCGGGGCAGGCATAGGCACCGGGGAGCTGTTTTTT.

The chain is built from TRBV29-1 and TRBJ2-1; D gene unclear. Trimming stripped 2 bases from V and 6 bases from J, with 8 bases between. Germline CDR1 SQVTM, CDR2 ANQGSEA. The CDR3 has 12 amino acids. The CDR3, as DNA: TGCAGCGTTGAACTGGTCTTCAATGAGCAGTTCTTC. Residues: CSVELVFNEQFF.

This clonotype turned up a few times. The J gene is TRBJ2-7, the V gene TRBV7-9, with 11 nucleotides matching TRBD2. Germline V CDR1 and CDR2: SEHNR, FQNEAQ (reference sequence). The V gene end was trimmed by 7 bases and the J gene end by 4 bases; junction bases not matched to a gene: 15. There are 17 residues in the CDR3. The CDR3 sequence: CASTLNTGTSGVYEQYF. The CDR3 DNA reads as TGTGCCAGCACCCTGAACACCGGGACTAGCGGAGTTTACGAGCAGTACTTC.

The chain combines TRBV5-5 with TRBJ2-3; D gene uncertain. The CDR3 totals 16 residues. V lost 0 bases and J lost 0, with 11 bases in between. Per germline, CDR1 SGHKS and CDR2 YYEKEE (reference sequence). CDR3 in amino acids: CASSLASPRSTDTQYF. DNA of the CDR3: TGTGCCAGCAGCTTGGCTTCACCCCGCAGCACAGATACGCAGTATTTT.